This T cell receptor (beta chain) was obtained from a study of preoperative IRX-2 immunotherapy in early breast cancer. CDR3 length equals 17 residues. Trimming removed 5 bases from V and 1 base from J, with 20 bases in between. From germline, CDR1 is MDHEN and CDR2 SYDVKM. The treatment was: preoperative locoregional IRX-2 cytokine immunotherapy. This phase Ib study tested locoregional IRX-2 cytokine immunotherapy given before surgery. The repertoire was sequenced with immunoSEQ multiplex PCR; TCRdb's copy has only in-frame clones and lacks some. The sample yields roughly 43,000 clones, about 95% seen once.

The receptor was isolated from a human donor with breast cancer. The V gene is TRBV28, the J gene TRBJ2-5; D is unclear. The sequencing used tumor tissue, collected after IRX-2 immunotherapy. The CDR3 DNA reads as TGTGCCAGCAGTCTAAGTGGCCCGATCCAACTCCAAGAGACCCAGTACTTC. Protein product: CASSLSGPIQLQETQYF.